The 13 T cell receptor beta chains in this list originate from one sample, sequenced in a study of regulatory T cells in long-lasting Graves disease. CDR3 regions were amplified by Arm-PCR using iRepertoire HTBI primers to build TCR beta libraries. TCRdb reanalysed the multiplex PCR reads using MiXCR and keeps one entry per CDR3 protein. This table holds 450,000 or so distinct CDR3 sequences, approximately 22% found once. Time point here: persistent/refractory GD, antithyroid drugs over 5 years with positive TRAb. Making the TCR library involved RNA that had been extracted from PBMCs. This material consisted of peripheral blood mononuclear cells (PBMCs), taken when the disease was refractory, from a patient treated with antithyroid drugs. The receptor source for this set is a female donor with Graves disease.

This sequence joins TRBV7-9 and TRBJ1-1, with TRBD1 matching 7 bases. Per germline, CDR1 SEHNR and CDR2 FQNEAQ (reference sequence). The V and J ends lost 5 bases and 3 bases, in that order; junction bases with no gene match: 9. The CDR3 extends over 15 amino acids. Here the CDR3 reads CASSPGTESHTEAFF. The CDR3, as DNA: TGTGCCAGCAGCCCCGGGACAGAGTCCCACACTGAAGCTTTCTTT.

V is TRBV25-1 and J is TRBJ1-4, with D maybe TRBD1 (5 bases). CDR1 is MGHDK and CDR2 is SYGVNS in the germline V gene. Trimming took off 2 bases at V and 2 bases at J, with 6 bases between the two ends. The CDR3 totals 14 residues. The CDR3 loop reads CASSEGATNEKLFF. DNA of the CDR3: TGTGCCAGCAGTGAAGGGGCGACTAATGAAAAACTGTTTTTT.

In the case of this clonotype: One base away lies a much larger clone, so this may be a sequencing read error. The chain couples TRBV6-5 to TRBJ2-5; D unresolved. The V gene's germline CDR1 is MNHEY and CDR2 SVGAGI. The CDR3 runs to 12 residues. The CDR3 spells CANSYSPVERYF. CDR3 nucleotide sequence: TGTGCCAACAGTTACTCGCCGGTTGAACGGTACTTC.

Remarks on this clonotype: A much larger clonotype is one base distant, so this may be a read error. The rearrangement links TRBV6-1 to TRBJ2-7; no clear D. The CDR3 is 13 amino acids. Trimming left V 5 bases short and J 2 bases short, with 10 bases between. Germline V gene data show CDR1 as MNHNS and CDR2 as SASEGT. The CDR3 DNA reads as TGTGCCAGCAGTCAACAGACCCCCTACGAGCAGTACTTC. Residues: CASSQQTPYEQYF.

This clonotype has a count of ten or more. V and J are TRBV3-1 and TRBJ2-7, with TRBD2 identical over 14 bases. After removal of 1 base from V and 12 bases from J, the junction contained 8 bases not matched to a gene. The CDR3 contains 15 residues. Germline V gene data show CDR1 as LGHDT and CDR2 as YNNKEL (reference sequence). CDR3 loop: CASSQGRTSGRRMYF. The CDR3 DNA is TGTGCCAGCAGCCAAGGAAGGACTAGCGGGAGGAGGATGTACTTC.

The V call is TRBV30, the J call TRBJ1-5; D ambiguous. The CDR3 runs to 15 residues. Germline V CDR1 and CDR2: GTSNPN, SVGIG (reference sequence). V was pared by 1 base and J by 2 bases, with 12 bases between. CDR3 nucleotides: TGTGCCTGGAGTGAAACCGCGTTTGGCAATCAGCCCCAGCATTTT. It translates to CAWSETAFGNQPQHF.

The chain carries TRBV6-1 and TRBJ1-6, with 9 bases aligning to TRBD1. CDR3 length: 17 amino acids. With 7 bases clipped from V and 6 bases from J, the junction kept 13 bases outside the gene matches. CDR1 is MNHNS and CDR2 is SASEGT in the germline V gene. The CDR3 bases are TGTGCCAGCACCAACCCCGGACAGGGGCGTATTAATTCACCCCTCCACTTT. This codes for CASTNPGQGRINSPLHF.

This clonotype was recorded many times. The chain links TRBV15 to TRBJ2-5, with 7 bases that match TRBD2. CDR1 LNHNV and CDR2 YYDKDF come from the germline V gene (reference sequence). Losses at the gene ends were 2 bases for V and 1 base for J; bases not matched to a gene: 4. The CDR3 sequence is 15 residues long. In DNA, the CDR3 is TGTGCCACCAGCAGACCCGGGAGGATCCAAGAGACCCAGTACTTC. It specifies CATSRPGRIQETQYF.

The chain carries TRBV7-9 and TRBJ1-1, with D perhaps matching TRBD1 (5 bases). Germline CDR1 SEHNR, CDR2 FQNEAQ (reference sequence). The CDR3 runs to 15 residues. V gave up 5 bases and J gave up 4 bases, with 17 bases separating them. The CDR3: CASSRDLTRGTEAFF. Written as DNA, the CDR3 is TGTGCCAGCAGCCGGGACCTAACCCGGGGCACTGAAGCTTTCTTT.

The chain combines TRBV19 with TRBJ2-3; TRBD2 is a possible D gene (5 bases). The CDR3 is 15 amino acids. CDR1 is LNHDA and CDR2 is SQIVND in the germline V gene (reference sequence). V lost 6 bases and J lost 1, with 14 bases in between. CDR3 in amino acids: CASSRRTLGTDTQYF. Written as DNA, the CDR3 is TGTGCCAGTAGCCGACGGACTCTTGGCACAGATACGCAGTATTTT.

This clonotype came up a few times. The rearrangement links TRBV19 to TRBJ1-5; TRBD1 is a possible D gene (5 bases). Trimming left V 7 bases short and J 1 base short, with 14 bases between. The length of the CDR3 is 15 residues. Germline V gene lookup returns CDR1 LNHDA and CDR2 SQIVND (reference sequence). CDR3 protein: CASTPKGLSNQPQHF. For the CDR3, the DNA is TGTGCCAGTACCCCAAAGGGGTTGAGCAATCAGCCCCAGCATTTT.

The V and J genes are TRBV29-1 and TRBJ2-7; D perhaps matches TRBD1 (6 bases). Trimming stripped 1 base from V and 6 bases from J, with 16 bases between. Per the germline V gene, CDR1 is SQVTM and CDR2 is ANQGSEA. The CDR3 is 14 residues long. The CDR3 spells CSVEVPGQIGEQYF. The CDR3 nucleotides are TGCAGCGTTGAAGTCCCGGGACAAATAGGCGAGCAGTACTTC.

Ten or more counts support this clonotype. In DNA, the CDR3 is TGTGCCAGCAGTTACCCCTCGGAGCGCGGGAGAAAGTCCTACGAGCAGTACTTC. It translates to CASSYPSERGRKSYEQYF. The gene calls are TRBV6-2 or TRBV6-3 and TRBJ2-7; TRBD2 aligns across 7 bases. Trimming took 2 bases from V and 1 from J; bases not matched to a gene: 14. The CDR3 is 18 residues long. CDR1 and CDR2 from the germline V gene are MNHEY and SVGEGT.